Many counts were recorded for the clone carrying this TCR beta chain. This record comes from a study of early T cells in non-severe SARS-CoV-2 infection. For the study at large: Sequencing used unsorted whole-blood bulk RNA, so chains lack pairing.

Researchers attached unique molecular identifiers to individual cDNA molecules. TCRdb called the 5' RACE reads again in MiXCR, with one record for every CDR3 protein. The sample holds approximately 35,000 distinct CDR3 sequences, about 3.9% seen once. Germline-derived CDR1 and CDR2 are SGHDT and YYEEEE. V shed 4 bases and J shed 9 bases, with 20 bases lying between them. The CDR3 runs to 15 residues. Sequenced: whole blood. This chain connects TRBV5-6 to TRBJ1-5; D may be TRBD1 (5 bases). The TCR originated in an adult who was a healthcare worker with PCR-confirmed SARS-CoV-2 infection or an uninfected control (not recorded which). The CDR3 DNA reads TGTGCCAGCAGCGTGGGACTGACCGGGTCGCGGCCCCAGCATTTT. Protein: CASSVGLTGSRPQHF.